This T cell receptor beta chain was documented in a study of cytomegalovirus exposure and HLA in healthy donors. Findings of the study overall: Most CMV-associated TCR beta chains were later found to appear HLA-restricted. The authors later linked a missense DCLRE1C variant to TCR beta V- and J-gene trimming.

PCR employed 60 Vbeta and 13 Jbeta primers. Using immunoSEQ multiplex PCR, the repertoire was profiled, and TCRdb retains in-frame clones only, with some absent. The table lists more than 85,000 clones, around three quarters of them singletons. While unrecorded immune exposures were likely, the donors were nominally healthy when sampled. As regards this clone: Its target is unknown.

The V end was cut by 0 bases, the J end by 5 bases, with 4 bases between. Germline CDR1 SGHTA, CDR2 FQGNSA. The CDR3 is made up of 12 amino acids. The sample consisted of PBMCs. The clonotype was recovered from a man aged 35 to 55 in good health and CMV-seronegative. The chain combines TRBV7-2 with TRBJ2-5; D not resolved. The CDR3: CASSLARETQYF. The CDR3 bases are TGTGCCAGCAGCTTAGCTCGGGAGACCCAGTACTTC.